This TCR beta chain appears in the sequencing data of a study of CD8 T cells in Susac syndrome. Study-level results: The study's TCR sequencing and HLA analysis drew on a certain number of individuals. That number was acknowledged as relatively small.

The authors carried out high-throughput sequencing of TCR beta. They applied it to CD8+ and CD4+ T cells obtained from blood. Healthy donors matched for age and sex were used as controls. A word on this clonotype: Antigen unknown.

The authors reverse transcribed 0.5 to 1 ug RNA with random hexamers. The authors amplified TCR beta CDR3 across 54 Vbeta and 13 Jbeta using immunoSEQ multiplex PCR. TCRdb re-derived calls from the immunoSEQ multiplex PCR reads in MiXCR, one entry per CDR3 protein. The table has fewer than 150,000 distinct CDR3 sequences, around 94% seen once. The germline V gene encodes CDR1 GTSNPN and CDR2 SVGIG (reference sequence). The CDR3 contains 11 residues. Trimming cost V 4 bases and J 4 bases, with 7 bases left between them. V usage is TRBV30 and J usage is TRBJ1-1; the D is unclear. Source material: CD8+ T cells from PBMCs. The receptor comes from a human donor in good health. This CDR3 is CAWIFGTEAFF. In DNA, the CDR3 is TGTGCCTGGATTTTCGGCACTGAAGCTTTCTTT.